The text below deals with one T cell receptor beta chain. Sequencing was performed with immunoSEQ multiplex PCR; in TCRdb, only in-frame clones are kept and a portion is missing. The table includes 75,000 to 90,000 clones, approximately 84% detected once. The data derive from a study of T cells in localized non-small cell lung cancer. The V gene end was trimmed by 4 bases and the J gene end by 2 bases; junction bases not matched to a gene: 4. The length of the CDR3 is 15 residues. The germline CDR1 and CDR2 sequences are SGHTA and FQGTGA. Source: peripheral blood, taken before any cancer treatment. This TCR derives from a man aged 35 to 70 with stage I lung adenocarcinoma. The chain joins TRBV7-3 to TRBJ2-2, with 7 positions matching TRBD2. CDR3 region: CASSSAGPNTGELFF. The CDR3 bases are TGTGCCAGCAGCTCAGCGGGACCTAACACCGGGGAGCTGTTTTTT.